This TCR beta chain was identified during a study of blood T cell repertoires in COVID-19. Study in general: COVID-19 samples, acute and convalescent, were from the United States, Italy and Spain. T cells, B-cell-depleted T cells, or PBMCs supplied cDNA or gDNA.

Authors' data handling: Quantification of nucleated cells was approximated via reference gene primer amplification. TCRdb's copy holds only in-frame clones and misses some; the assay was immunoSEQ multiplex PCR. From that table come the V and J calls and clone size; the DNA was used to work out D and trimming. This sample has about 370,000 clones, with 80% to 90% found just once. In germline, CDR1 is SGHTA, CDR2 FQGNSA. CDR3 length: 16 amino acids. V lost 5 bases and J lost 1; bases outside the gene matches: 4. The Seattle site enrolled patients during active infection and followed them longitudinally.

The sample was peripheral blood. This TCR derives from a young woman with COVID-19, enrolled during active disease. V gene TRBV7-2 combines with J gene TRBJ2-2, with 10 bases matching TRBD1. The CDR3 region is CASSLRTGGNTGELFF. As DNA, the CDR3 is TGTGCCAGCAGCCTTCGGACAGGGGGGAACACCGGGGAGCTGTTTTTT.